These 29 T cell receptor beta chains originate from one sample sequenced in a study of shared clonotypes between healthy human individuals. Sequenced by immunoSEQ multiplex PCR; TCRdb stores in-frame clones only, minus some. The data contain approximately 720,000 clones, roughly 78% of them singletons. The sample was memory CD4+ T cells sorted from blood. The sample's subset: CD45RA-negative fraction. The receptors here all came from a woman aged 25 to 39 in good health.

This clone was seen just once. The chain has TRBV18 and TRBJ1-3; D is ambiguous. Between the trimmed V and J ends, which lost 0 bases and 10 bases, there was a span of 10 bases. Germline lookup yields CDR1 KGHSH and CDR2 LQKENI. The CDR3 consists of 13 residues. The CDR3 loop reads CASSPPEGRTIYF. The CDR3 DNA follows: TGTGCCAGCTCACCACCCGAGGGTAGGACCATATATTTT.

A remark on this clone: Different DNA sequences within this sample yield the same CDR3. The chain links TRBV5-8 to TRBJ2-1; the match to TRBD2 covers 9 bases. V was pared by 5 bases and J by 0 bases, with 3 bases of the junction left unmatched. Per germline, CDR1 SGHTS and CDR2 YDEGEE. This CDR3 is 15 amino acids long. CDR3 DNA: TGTGCCAGCAGTCTAGCGGGACGCTCCTACAATGAGCAGTTCTTC. Its protein is CASSLAGRSYNEQFF.

This chain joins TRBV10-2 and TRBJ1-5; 11 bases line up with TRBD1. The germline gives CDR1 WSHSY, CDR2 SAAADI. Losses at the gene ends were 6 bases for V and 3 bases for J; bases not matched to a gene: 1. The CDR3 length is 14 residues. Here the CDR3 reads CASRGQGANQPQHF. In DNA form, the CDR3 reads TGCGCCAGCAGAGGACAGGGGGCCAATCAGCCCCAGCATTTT.

The chain joins TRBV6-6 to TRBJ1-5; 7 bases are a match to TRBD1. Trimming cost V 7 bases and J 3 bases; bases outside gene matches: 6. The CDR3 consists of 14 residues. The germline V gene encodes CDR1 MNHNY and CDR2 SVGAGI (reference sequence). The CDR3 DNA reads TGTGCCAGCACCTTAGACAGGGACAATCAGCCCCAGCATTTT. Translated, it gives CASTLDRDNQPQHF.

J is TRBJ1-1 and V is TRBV19; 7 positions match TRBD1. The CDR3 has 16 residues. Germline V gene data show CDR1 as LNHDA and CDR2 as SQIVND (reference sequence). With V trimmed by 4 bases and J by 1 base, 9 bases remained unmatched. The CDR3 is CASSRRGQAENTEAFF. CDR3 DNA sequence: TGTGCCAGTAGTAGAAGGGGGCAGGCTGAGAACACTGAAGCTTTCTTT.

The CDR3: CAWSGGGGKNIQYF. CDR3 coding DNA: TGTGCCTGGAGTGGCGGGGGTGGCAAAAACATTCAGTACTTC. The gene calls are TRBV30 and TRBJ2-4; 7 positions match TRBD2. The V and J ends lost 1 base and 3 bases, in that order; junction bases with no gene match: 3. The CDR3 spans 14 residues. Germline V gene lookup returns CDR1 GTSNPN and CDR2 SVGIG (reference sequence).

The chain couples TRBV29-1 to TRBJ1-5; D is perhaps TRBD1 (6 bases). CDR3 length: 13 amino acids. V was cut by 5 bases and J by 3 bases, with 11 bases left in between. CDR1 is SQVTM, CDR2 ANQGSEA, per germline. This CDR3 is CSVRRDTNQPQHF. CDR3 nucleotides: TGCAGCGTTCGCCGGGACACCAATCAGCCCCAGCATTTT.

The gene calls are TRBV5-5 and TRBJ2-2; D is uncertain. Germline V lookup: CDR1 SGHKS, CDR2 YYEKEE (reference sequence). The CDR3 sequence is 15 residues long. With 2 bases removed from V and 6 bases from J, the gap between germline ends came to 14 bases. The CDR3 DNA is TGTGCCAGCAGCTTTAGTCTCGCGTCGTCCGGGGAGCTGTTTTTT. Residues: CASSFSLASSGELFF.

V and J are TRBV19 and TRBJ2-7, with D perhaps matching TRBD1 (5 bases). Germline loops: CDR1 LNHDA, CDR2 SQIVND (reference sequence). The germline V and J ends were trimmed by 5 bases and 2 bases, with 13 bases remaining between them. The CDR3 is 14 residues long. The CDR3 bases are TGTGCCAGTAGTTTGGACATTGGGGCCTACGAGCAGTACTTC. It yields the protein CASSLDIGAYEQYF. The complete variable domain, with remaining parts taken from reference TRBV19 and TRBJ2-7, reads DGGITQSPKYLFRKEGQNVTLSCEQNLNHDAMYWYRQDPGQGLRLIYYSQIVNDFQKGDIAEGYSVSREKKESFPLTVTSAQKNPTAFYLCASSLDIGAYEQYFGPGTRLTVT.

The gene calls are TRBV18 and TRBJ2-1; 11 nucleotides line up with TRBD2. Germline V gene sequence: CDR1 KGHSH, CDR2 LQKENI. The CDR3 is 21 amino acids. Trimming removed 4 bases from V and 3 bases from J; junction bases left unmatched: 20. CDR3 residues: CASSLVQGFSGRAKDYNEQFF. The CDR3 DNA is TGTGCCAGCTCACTCGTCCAGGGGTTTAGCGGGAGGGCCAAGGACTACAATGAGCAGTTCTTC.

This clone appeared once. The V and J genes are TRBV5-8 and TRBJ2-3; maybe TRBD1 (5 bases). Germline assignment: CDR1 SGHTS and CDR2 YDEGEE. Trimming pared 4 bases from V and 4 bases from J, leaving 16 bases between. This CDR3 has 15 amino acids. This CDR3 reads CASSPQLQGADTQYF. In nucleotides, the CDR3 is TGTGCCAGCAGCCCCCAATTGCAGGGTGCAGATACGCAGTATTTT.

This clone is labeled medium-sized. This chain links TRBV6-5 with TRBJ2-7; D perhaps matches TRBD1 (6 bases). The CDR3 runs to 15 residues. The V gene's germline CDR1 is MNHEY and CDR2 SVGAGI. Trimming shortened V by 6 bases and J by 0 bases, and 15 bases separated the two germline ends. The CDR3 DNA reads TGTGCCAGCAGCCCCAGGGGATCCCTCTCCTACGAGCAGTACTTC. This encodes CASSPRGSLSYEQYF.

In regard to this clone: The sample contains more than one DNA sequence encoding this CDR3. The rearrangement joins TRBV28 to TRBJ1-2, with no clear D. The length of the CDR3 is 13 residues. Per germline, CDR1 MDHEN and CDR2 SYDVKM. V shed 6 bases and J shed 2 bases, with 10 bases lying between them. CDR3 DNA: TGTGCCAGCAGGGAGGCCAGCAACTATGGCTACACCTTC. This gives the protein CASREASNYGYTF.

This clone was observed a handful of times. The chain joins TRBV9 to TRBJ2-2; 8 nucleotides line up with TRBD1. V dropped 3 bases and J dropped 7; count of bases not matched to a gene: 5. The CDR3 is 14 residues long. Germline-derived CDR1 and CDR2 are SGDLS and YYNGEE. CDR3 coding DNA: TGTGCCAGCAGCGCAGGGGGCTTGGTCGGGGAGCTGTTTTTT. As protein: CASSAGGLVGELFF. The whole variable domain, remainder taken from reference TRBV9 and TRBJ2-2, is DSGVTQTPKHLITATGQRVTLRCSPRSGDLSVYWYQQSLDQGLQFLIQYYNGEERAKGNILERFSAQQFPDLHSELNLSSLELGDSALYFCASSAGGLVGELFFGEGSRLTVL.

The V and J genes are TRBV6-6 and TRBJ2-7; TRBD2 might be the D (6 bases). Germline V lookup: CDR1 MNHNY, CDR2 SVGAGI (reference sequence). The CDR3 is 14 residues long. Trimming removed 5 bases at V and 4 bases at J, with 15 bases between. The CDR3 nucleotides are TGTGCCAGCAGTCCCGGGGGTCTATCTTACGAGCAGTACTTC. This encodes CASSPGGLSYEQYF.

As concerns this clone: Possible read error: a much larger clone is one base away. Other DNA sequences of this sample code for an identical CDR3. The chain employs TRBV6-1 and TRBJ1-4; D ambiguous. This CDR3 spans 13 amino acids. Germline lookup yields CDR1 MNHNS and CDR2 SASEGT. CDR3 region: CASIRSKGEKLFF. CDR3 coding DNA: TGTGCCAGCATTAGGTCCAAGGGTGAAAAGCTGTTTTTT.

This chain connects TRBV21-1 to TRBJ2-1; TRBD2 is taken as the D call from the table, unchecked against the DNA. TRBV21-1 is assigned pseudogene status. CDR3 size: 15 residues. CDR3 coding DNA: TGTGCCAGCACCCTCCGGGACTACTCCTACAATGAGCAGTTCTTC. Translated: CASTLRDYSYNEQFF.

The chain recombines TRBV6-1 with TRBJ1-1, with TRBD1 as a possible D gene (6 bases). Germline-derived CDR1 and CDR2 are MNHNS and SASEGT. Trimming took off 7 bases at V and 4 bases at J, with 10 bases between the two ends. CDR3 length: 12 residues. CDR3 nucleotide sequence: TGTGCCAGCATGAGGACAGTCACTGAAGCTTTCTTT. It translates to CASMRTVTEAFF.

The rearrangement uses TRBV20-1 and TRBJ1-2; unclear D gene. In germline, CDR1 is DFQATT, CDR2 SNEGSKA (reference sequence). Trimming shortened V by 6 bases and J by 3 bases, and 8 bases separated the two germline ends. This CDR3 is built from 11 residues. CDR3 amino acids: CSASTDYGYTF. The CDR3 DNA follows: TGCAGTGCCTCGACGGACTATGGCTACACCTTC.

The chain carries TRBV4-2 and TRBJ2-1; D might be TRBD2 (6 bases). Germline values: CDR1 LGHNA, CDR2 YNFKEQ. This CDR3 is 15 amino acids long. Deletions cut 2 bases from V and 4 bases from J, with 12 bases between. The CDR3 loop reads CASSQRPEGYNEQFF. The CDR3 DNA follows: TGTGCCAGCAGCCAACGGCCGGAGGGGTACAATGAGCAGTTCTTC.

This rearrangement joins TRBV4-2 to TRBJ2-5, with D tentatively TRBD1 or TRBD2 (6 bases each). Trimming removed 2 bases from V and 4 bases from J, with 14 bases in between. Germline values: CDR1 LGHNA, CDR2 YNFKEQ. The CDR3 spans 15 residues. Written as DNA, the CDR3 is TGTGCCAGCAGCCAAAATCCGGGGGCCCCAGAGACCCAGTACTTC. Translated, it gives CASSQNPGAPETQYF.

This clone was picked up a small number of times. V is TRBV10-1 and J is TRBJ1-5; 7 nucleotides agree with TRBD1. The CDR3 has 13 residues. Germline V CDR1 and CDR2: WNHNN, SYGVQD (reference sequence). Germline trimming cut 6 bases from V and 7 bases from J; bases unmatched to any gene: 6. This chain's CDR3 is CASSRDRAQPQHF. The CDR3, as DNA: TGCGCCAGCAGCCGCGACAGGGCACAGCCCCAGCATTTT.

This chain connects TRBV29-1 to TRBJ2-5; 9 nucleotides line up with TRBD2. With 7 bases clipped from V and 5 bases from J, the junction kept 2 bases outside the gene matches. This CDR3 is built from 11 residues. CDR1 is SQVTM, CDR2 ANQGSEA, per germline. This CDR3 is CSGTSAETQYF. CDR3 DNA: TGCAGCGGGACTAGCGCGGAGACCCAGTACTTC. Drawing the rest from reference TRBV29-1 and TRBJ2-5, the complete variable domain is SAVISQKPSRDICQRGTSLTIQCQVDSQVTMMFWYRQQPGQSLTLIATANQGSEATYESGFVIDKFPISRPNLTFSTLTVSNMSPEDSSIYLCSGTSAETQYFGPGTRLLVL.

V and J are TRBV4-1 and TRBJ2-4, with D possibly called TRBD1 or TRBD2 (5 bases each). CDR3 length: 15 amino acids. Between the trimmed V and J ends, which lost 0 bases and 10 bases, there was a span of 16 bases. CDR1 and CDR2 (germline): MGHRA, YSYEKL. The DNA for the CDR3 is TGCGCCAGCAGCCAAGATCAACAGGCCGAGGGGATTCAGTACTTC. This encodes CASSQDQQAEGIQYF.

V usage is TRBV21-1 and J usage is TRBJ2-7. TRBV21-1 is designated a pseudogene. This CDR3 is built from 15 residues. In DNA form, the CDR3 reads TGTGCCAGCAGCAAAGCGGACGAAACCCCCTACGAGCAGTACTTC. It specifies CASSKADETPYEQYF.

This chain joins TRBV30 and TRBJ2-3, with TRBD1 as a possible D gene (6 bases). This CDR3 comprises 17 residues. The V end was cut by 1 base, the J end by 3 bases, with 20 bases between. Germline loops: CDR1 GTSNPN, CDR2 SVGIG (reference sequence). As DNA, the CDR3 is TGTGCCTGGAGTGGCTCCCCCCCGGGGCAGGGGACAGATACGCAGTATTTT. Its translation: CAWSGSPPGQGTDTQYF.

The chain combines TRBV15 with TRBJ2-5; 11 bases map to TRBD1. This CDR3 has 15 residues. Germline lookup yields CDR1 LNHNV and CDR2 YYDKDF (reference sequence). The V segment lost 4 bases and the J segment 5 bases; nucleotides outside the gene matches: 6. As DNA, the CDR3 is TGTGCCACCAGCACCGGACAGGGGGCCTATGAGACCCAGTACTTC. Translation gives CATSTGQGAYETQYF.

V and J are TRBV2 and TRBJ2-2, with 7 bases aligning to TRBD1. The J segment lost 7 bases and the V segment lost 1 base, leaving 9 bases of the junction unmatched. The CDR3 spans 16 residues. Germline assignment: CDR1 SNHLY and CDR2 FYNNEI. The CDR3 DNA reads as TGTGCCAGCAGTGAAGTAGGACAGGCAGTCATCGGGGAGCTGTTTTTT. Translating gives CASSEVGQAVIGELFF.

The chain carries TRBV2 and TRBJ2-1; D may be TRBD2 (6 bases). Between the trimmed V and J ends, which lost 6 bases and 7 bases, there was a span of 16 bases. CDR3 length: 14 residues. Germline V lookup: CDR1 SNHLY, CDR2 FYNNEI. CDR3 coding DNA: TGTGCCAGCAGCCGGGACTCCCCTCGGAATGAGCAGTTCTTC. As protein: CASSRDSPRNEQFF.